This T cell receptor (beta chain) was identified in a study of Ad26.COV2.S vaccination and SARS-CoV-2 variants. Whole-study findings and limits: Substantial post-vaccination breadth of spike-specific CD8+ and CD4+ T cell responses was reported.

The method was immunoSEQ multiplex PCR; TCRdb's version includes in-frame clones alone and lacks a portion of them. This table has roughly 92,000 clones, roughly 85% appearing once. V was pared by 0 bases and J by 6 bases, with 19 bases between. Germline loops: CDR1 LGHNA, CDR2 YNFKEQ. The CDR3 runs to 17 residues. In regard to this clone: As yet, its antigen is unknown.

The rearrangement joins TRBV4-2 to TRBJ2-3; maybe TRBD1 (6 bases). The specimen comprised peripheral blood, sampled after recovery from COVID-19. This sequence was found in a human donor who had recovered from COVID-19. The DNA for the CDR3 is TGTGCCAGCAGCCAAGATAGTACAGGCAGGGGTGCTGATACGCAGTATTTT. This sequence encodes CASSQDSTGRGADTQYF.